This T cell receptor (beta chain) was identified in a study of T cells in Graves' hyperthyroidism and ophthalmopathy. General observations from the study: Researchers found most expanded thyroid clonotypes above 0.001 in blood as well. A 13 V-J model separated ophthalmopathy from stable hyperthyroidism.

This clonotype came up many times. Its antigen remains unknown. Researchers took RNA transcripts and amplified the TCR beta CDR3 regions from them. An initial round of RT-PCR targeting the TCR CDR3 relied on the HTBI primer set. TCRdb passed the multiplex PCR reads through MiXCR, listing each CDR3 protein once. The sample lists about 610,000 distinct CDR3 sequences; about 15% were seen once. Germline CDR1 MDHEN, CDR2 SYDVKM. The CDR3 length is 11 residues. Deletions cut 8 bases from V and 8 bases from J, with 12 bases between. Cells are PBMCs isolated from roughly 9.3 ml of fresh blood. The chain couples TRBV28 to TRBJ1-2, with no clear D. This TCR derives from a woman aged 35 to 49 with Graves' ophthalmopathy. The specimen sequenced was blood. The CDR3, as DNA: TGTGCCAGCGGACGTTCATCGGGCTACACCTTC. Translated, it gives CASGRSSGYTF.